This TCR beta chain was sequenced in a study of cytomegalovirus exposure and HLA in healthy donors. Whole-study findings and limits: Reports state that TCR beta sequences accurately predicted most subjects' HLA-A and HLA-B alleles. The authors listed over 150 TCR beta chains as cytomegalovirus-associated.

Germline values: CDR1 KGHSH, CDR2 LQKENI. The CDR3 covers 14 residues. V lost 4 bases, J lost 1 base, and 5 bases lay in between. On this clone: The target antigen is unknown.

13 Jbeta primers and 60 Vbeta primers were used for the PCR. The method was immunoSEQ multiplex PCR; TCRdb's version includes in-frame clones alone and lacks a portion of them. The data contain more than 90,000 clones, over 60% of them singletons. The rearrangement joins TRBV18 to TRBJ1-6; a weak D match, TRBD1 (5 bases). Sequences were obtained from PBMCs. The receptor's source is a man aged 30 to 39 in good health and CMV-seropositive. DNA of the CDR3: TGTGCCAGCTCACAGGGGTCCTATAATTCACCCCTCCACTTT. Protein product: CASSQGSYNSPLHF.